These T cell receptor beta chains were read from a single sample in a study of blood T cell repertoires in COVID-19. The data were produced by immunoSEQ multiplex PCR, yet TCRdb's version contains in-frame clones alone and is incomplete. The data contain 99,000 or so clones, 88% of them singletons. The sequenced sample was peripheral blood. These receptors came from a man aged 45-65 years with COVID-19, enrolled during active disease. Each CDR3 is given with its conserved first and last residue. Each record gives: clone size, D gene, V gene, J gene, CDR3 protein, CDR3 DNA. D genes are given only for firm matches. Not all rows give a size; the values are once, few, many and, for expanded clones, a class.

NA	NA	TRBV4-3	TRBJ2-7	CASSQARAYEQYF	TGCGCCAGCAGCCAAGCCCGGGCCTACGAGCAGTACTTC
NA	NA	TRBV7-8	TRBJ2-2	CASSSPRQNTGELFF	TGTGCCAGCAGTTCTCCTCGACAGAACACCGGGGAGCTGTTTTTT
NA	TRBD1	TRBV5-4	TRBJ2-7	CASSINRGGFYEQYF	TGTGCCAGCAGCATAAACAGGGGTGGGTTCTACGAGCAGTACTTC
once	NA	TRBV29-1	TRBJ2-2	CSVVGGYGFGELFF	TGCAGCGTTGTGGGGGGATATGGGTTCGGGGAGCTGTTTTTT
NA	NA	TRBV11-2	TRBJ1-5	CASSRQSNSNQPQHF	TGTGCCAGCAGCCGACAGTCCAATAGCAATCAGCCCCAGCATTTT
once	NA	TRBV5-4	TRBJ2-3	CASSQPGARRTDTQYF	TGTGCCAGCAGCCAACCTGGGGCTAGACGCACAGATACGCAGTATTTT
NA	TRBD1	TRBV4-3	TRBJ2-1	CASSQEGGQGGNEQFF	TGCGCCAGCAGCCAAGAGGGGGGACAGGGGGGCAATGAGCAGTTCTTC
NA	NA	TRBV6-5	TRBJ2-7	CASSTGLYEQYF	TGTGCCAGCAGCACAGGGTTATACGAGCAGTACTTC
NA	NA	TRBV7-9	TRBJ2-7	CASSLMQGGAYEQYF	TGTGCCAGCAGCTTAATGCAGGGCGGCGCCTACGAGCAGTACTTC
few	NA	TRBV7-2	TRBJ2-2	CASSFRGAGTGELFF	TGTGCCAGCAGCTTCCGCGGGGCGGGCACCGGGGAGTTGTTTTTT
once	TRBD2	TRBV3-1/TRBV3-2	TRBJ2-5	CASSPRLAGGPETQYF	TGTGCCAGCAGCCCACGCCTAGCGGGGGGCCCAGAGACCCAGTACTTC